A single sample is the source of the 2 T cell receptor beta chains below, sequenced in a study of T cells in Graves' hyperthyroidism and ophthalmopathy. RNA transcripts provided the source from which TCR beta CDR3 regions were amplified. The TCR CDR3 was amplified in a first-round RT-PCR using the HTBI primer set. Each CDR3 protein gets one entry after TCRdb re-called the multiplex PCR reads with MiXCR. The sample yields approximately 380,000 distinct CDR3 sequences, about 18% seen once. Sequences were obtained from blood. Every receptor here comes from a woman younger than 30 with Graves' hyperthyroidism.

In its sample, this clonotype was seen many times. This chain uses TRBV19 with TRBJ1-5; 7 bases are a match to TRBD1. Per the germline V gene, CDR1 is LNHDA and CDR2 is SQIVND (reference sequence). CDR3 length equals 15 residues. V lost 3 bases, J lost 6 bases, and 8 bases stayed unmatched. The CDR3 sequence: CASSIWDSLTQPQHF. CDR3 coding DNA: TGTGCCAGTAGTATCTGGGACAGCCTAACTCAGCCCCAGCATTTT.

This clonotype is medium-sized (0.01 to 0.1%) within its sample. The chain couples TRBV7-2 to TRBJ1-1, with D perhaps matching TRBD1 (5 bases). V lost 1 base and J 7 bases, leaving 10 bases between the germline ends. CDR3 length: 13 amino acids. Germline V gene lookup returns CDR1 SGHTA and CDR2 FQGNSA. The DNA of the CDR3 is TGTGCCAGCAGCTTAGGGGGGAGTAATGAAGCTTTCTTT. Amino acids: CASSLGGSNEAFF.